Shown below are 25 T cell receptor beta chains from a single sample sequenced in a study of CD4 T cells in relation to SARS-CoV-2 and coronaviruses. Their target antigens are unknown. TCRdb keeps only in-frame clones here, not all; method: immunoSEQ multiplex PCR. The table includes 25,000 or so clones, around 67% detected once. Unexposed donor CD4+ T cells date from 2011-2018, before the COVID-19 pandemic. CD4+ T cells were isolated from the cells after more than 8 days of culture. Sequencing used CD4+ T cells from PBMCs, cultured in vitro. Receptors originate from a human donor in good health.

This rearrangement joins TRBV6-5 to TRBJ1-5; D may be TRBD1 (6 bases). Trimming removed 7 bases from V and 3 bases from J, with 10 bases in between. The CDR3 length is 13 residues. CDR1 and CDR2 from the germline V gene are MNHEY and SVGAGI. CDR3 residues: CASTGVINQPQHF. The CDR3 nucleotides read TGTGCCAGCACAGGGGTAATCAATCAGCCCCAGCATTTT.

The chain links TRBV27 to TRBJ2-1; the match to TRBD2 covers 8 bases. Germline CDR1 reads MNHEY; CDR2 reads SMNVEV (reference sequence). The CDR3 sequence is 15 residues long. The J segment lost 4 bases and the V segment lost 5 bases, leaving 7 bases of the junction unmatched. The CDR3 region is CASSPLEREYNEQFF. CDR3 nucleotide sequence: TGTGCCAGCAGTCCTCTGGAGCGGGAGTACAATGAGCAGTTCTTC.

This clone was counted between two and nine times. The CDR3 bases are TGTGCCAGCAGCCTAGGGACTAGCGGGAGTGGCGTCTACGAGCAGTACTTC. This encodes CASSLGTSGSGVYEQYF. The chain recombines TRBV7-8 with TRBJ2-7; 14 positions agree with TRBD2. The junction had 9 bases not matched to a gene; V was cut back by 5 bases and J by 3 bases. This CDR3 is 17 amino acids long. Germline V gives CDR1 SGHVS, CDR2 FQNEAQ.

The CDR3 reads CASSPREGINYGYTF. The CDR3 region has the DNA TGTGCCAGCAGTCCCCGGGAAGGGATTAACTATGGCTACACCTTC. The rearrangement uses TRBV27 and TRBJ1-2; D gene unclear. V lost 5 bases and J 1 base, leaving 14 bases between the germline ends. In germline, CDR1 is MNHEY, CDR2 SMNVEV (reference sequence). CDR3 length: 15 amino acids.

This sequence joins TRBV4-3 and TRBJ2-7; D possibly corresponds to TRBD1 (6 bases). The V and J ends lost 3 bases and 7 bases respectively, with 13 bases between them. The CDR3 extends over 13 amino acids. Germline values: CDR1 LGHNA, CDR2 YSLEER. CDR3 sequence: CASSQGQGLEQYF. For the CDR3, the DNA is TGCGCCAGCAGCCAGGGTCAGGGGCTTGAGCAGTACTTC.

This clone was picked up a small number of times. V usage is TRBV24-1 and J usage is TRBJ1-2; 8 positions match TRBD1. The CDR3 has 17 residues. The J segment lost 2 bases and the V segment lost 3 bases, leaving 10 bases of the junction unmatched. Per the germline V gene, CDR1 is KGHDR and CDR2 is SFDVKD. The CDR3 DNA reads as TGTGCCACCAGTGATGCCGACAGGGGAAGAGACAACTATGGCTACACCTTC. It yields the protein CATSDADRGRDNYGYTF.

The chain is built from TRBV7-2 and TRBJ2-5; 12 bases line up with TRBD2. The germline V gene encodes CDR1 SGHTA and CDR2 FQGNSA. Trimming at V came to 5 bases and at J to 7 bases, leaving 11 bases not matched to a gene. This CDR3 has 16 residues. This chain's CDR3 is CASSPPTSGRSRTQYF. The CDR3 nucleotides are TGTGCCAGCAGCCCCCCAACTAGCGGGAGGTCCCGGACCCAGTACTTC.

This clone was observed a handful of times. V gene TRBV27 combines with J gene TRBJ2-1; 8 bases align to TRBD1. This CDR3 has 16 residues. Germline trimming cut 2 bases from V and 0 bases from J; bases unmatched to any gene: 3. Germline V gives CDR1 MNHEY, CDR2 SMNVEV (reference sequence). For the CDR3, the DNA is TGTGCCAGCAGTTTAGGGACAGGAAGCTCCTACAATGAGCAGTTCTTC. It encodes CASSLGTGSSYNEQFF.

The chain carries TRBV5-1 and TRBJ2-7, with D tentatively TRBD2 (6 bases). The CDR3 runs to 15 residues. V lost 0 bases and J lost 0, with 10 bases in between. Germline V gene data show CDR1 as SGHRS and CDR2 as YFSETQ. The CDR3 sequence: CASSLEDGGSYEQYF. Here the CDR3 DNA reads TGCGCCAGCAGCTTGGAGGACGGGGGCTCCTACGAGCAGTACTTC.

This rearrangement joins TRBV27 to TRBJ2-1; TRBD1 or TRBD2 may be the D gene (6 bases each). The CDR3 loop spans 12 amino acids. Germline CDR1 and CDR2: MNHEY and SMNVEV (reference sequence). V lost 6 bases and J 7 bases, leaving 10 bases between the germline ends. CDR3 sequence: CASRRGGNEQFF. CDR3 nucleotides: TGTGCCAGCAGGCGAGGGGGGAATGAGCAGTTCTTC.

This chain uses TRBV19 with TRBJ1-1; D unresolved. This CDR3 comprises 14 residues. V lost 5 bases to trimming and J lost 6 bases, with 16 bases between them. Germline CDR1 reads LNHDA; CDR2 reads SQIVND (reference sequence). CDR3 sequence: CASSLIVPRPEAFF. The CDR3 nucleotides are TGTGCCAGTAGTTTGATAGTTCCAAGACCTGAAGCTTTCTTT.

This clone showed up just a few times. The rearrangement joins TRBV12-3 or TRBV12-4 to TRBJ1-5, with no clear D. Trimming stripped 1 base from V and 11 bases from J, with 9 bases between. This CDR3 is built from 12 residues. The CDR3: CASSLESGTQHF. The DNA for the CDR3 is TGTGCCAGCAGTTTAGAGTCCGGGACCCAGCATTTT.

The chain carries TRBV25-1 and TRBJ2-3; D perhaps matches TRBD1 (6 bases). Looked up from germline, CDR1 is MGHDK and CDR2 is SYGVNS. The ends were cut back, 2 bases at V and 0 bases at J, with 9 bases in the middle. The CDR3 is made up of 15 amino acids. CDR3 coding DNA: TGTGCCAGCAGTGAAGTGGGGGCGAGCACAGATACGCAGTATTTT. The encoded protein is CASSEVGASTDTQYF.

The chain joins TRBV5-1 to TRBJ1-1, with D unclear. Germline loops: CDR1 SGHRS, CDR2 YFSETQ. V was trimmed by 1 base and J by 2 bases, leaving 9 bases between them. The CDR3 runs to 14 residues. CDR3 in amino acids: CASSLWQTNTEAFF. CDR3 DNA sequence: TGCGCCAGCAGCTTGTGGCAGACCAACACTGAAGCTTTCTTT. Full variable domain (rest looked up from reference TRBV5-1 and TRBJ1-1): KAGVTQTPRYLIKTRGQQVTLSCSPISGHRSVSWYQQTPGQGLQFLFEYFSETQRNKGNFPGRFSGRQFSNSRSEMNVSTLELGDSALYLCASSLWQTNTEAFFGQGTRLTVV.

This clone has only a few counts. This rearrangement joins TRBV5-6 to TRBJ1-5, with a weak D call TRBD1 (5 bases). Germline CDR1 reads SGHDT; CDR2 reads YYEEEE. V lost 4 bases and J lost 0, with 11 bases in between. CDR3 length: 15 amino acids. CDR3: CASSRGGYSNQPQHF. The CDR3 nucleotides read TGTGCCAGCAGCCGGGGGGGATATAGCAATCAGCCCCAGCATTTT.

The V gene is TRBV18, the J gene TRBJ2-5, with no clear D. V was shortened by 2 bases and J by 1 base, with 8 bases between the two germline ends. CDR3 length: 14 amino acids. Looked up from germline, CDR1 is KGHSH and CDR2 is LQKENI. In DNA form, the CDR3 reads TGTGCCAGCTCACCAGGGCGGAGCCAAGAGACCCAGTACTTC. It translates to CASSPGRSQETQYF.

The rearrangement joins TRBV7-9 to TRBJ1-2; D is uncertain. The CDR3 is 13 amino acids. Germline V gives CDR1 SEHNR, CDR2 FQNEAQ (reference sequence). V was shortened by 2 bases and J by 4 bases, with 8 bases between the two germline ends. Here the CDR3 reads CASSLSDLYGYTF. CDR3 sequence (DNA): TGTGCCAGCAGCTTAAGCGACCTCTATGGCTACACCTTC.

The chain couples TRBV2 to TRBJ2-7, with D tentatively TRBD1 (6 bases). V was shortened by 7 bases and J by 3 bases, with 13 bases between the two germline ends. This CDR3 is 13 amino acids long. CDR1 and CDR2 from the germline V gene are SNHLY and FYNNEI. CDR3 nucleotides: TGTGCCAGCACCTCAGACAGGATCTACGAGCAGTACTTC. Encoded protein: CASTSDRIYEQYF.

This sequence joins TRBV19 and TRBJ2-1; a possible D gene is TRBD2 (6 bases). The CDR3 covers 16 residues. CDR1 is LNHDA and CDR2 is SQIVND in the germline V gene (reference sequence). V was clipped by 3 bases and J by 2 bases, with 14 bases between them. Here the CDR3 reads CASSIGGDPPYNEQFF. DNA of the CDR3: TGTGCCAGTAGTATTGGAGGGGACCCTCCCTACAATGAGCAGTTCTTC.

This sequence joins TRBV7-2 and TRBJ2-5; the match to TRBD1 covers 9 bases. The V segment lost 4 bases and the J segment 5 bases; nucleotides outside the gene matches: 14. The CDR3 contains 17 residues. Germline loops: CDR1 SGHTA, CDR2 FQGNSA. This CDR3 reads CASSSPPWTGVGETQYF. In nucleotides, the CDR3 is TGTGCCAGCAGCTCCCCCCCTTGGACAGGGGTGGGGGAGACCCAGTACTTC. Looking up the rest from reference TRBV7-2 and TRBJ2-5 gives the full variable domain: GAGVSQSPSNKVTEKGKDVELRCDPISGHTALYWYRQSLGQGLEFLIYFQGNSAPDKSGLPSDRFSAERTGGSVSTLTIQRTQQEDSAVYLCASSSPPWTGVGETQYFGPGTRLLVL.

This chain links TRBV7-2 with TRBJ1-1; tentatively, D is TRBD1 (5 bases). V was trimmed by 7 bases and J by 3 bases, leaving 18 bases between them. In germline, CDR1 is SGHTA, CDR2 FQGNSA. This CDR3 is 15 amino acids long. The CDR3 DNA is TGTGCCAGCACCCAATCGGGGGGGACGTACACTGAAGCTTTCTTT. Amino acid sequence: CASTQSGGTYTEAFF. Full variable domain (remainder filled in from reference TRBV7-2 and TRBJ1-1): GAGVSQSPSNKVTEKGKDVELRCDPISGHTALYWYRQSLGQGLEFLIYFQGNSAPDKSGLPSDRFSAERTGGSVSTLTIQRTQQEDSAVYLCASTQSGGTYTEAFFGQGTRLTVV.

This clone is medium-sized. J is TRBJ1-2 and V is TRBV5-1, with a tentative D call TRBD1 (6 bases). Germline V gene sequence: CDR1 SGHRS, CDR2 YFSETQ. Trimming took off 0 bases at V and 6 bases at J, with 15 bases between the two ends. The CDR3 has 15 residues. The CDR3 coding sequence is TGCGCCAGCAGCTTGGCCGGGGGCTTAGGGGATGGCTACACCTTC. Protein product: CASSLAGGLGDGYTF.

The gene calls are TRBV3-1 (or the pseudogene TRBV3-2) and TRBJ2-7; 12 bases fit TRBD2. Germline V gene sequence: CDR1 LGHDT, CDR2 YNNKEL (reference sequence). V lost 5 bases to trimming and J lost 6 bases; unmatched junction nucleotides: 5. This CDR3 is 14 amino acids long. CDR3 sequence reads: CASSGRTSGTEQYF. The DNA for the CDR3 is TGTGCCAGCAGCGGGCGGACTAGCGGGACCGAGCAGTACTTC.

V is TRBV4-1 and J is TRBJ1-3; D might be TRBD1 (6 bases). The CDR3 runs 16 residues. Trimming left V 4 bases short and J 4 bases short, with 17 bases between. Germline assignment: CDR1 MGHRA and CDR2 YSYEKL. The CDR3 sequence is CASSLDSGTRGNTIYF. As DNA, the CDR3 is TGCGCCAGCAGCCTGGATTCCGGGACACGGGGAAACACCATATATTTT.

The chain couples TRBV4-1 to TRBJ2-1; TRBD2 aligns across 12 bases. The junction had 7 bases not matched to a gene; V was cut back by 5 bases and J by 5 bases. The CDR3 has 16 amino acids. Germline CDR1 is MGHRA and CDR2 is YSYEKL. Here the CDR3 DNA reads TGCGCCAGCAGCTCGCCACTAGCGGGAGGCGACAATGAGCAGTTCTTC. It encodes CASSSPLAGGDNEQFF.